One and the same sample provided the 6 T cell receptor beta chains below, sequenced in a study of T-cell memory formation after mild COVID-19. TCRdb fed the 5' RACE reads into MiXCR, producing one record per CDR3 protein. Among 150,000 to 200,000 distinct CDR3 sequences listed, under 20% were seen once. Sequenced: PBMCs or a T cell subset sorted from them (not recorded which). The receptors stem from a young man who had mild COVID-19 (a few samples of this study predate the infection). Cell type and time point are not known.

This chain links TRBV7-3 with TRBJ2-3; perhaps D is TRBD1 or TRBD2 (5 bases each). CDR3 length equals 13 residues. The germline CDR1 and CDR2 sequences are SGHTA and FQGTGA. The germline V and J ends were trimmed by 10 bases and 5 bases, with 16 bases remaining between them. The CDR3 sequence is CATSLGVGDTQYF. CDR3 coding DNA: TGTGCCACCTCGTTGGGGGTTGGAGATACGCAGTATTTT.

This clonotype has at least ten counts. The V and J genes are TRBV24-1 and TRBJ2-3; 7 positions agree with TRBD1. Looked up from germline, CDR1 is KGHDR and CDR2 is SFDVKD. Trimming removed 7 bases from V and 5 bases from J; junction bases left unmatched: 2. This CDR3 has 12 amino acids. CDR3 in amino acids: CATRGGGDTQYF. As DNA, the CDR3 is TGTGCCACCAGAGGGGGCGGAGATACGCAGTATTTT.

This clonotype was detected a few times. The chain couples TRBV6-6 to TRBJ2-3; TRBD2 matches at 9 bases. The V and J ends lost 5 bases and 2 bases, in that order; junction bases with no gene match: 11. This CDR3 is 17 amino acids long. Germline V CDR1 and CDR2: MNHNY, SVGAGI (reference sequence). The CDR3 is CASSPGVSGGFTDTQYF. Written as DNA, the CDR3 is TGTGCCAGCAGTCCGGGTGTTAGCGGGGGTTTCACAGATACGCAGTATTTT.

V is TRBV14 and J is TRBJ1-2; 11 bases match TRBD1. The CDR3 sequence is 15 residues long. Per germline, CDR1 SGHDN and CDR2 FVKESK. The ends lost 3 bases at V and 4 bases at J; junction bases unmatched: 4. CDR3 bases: TGTGCCAGCAGCCAGGGGACAGGGGGATTCTATGGCTACACCTTC. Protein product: CASSQGTGGFYGYTF.

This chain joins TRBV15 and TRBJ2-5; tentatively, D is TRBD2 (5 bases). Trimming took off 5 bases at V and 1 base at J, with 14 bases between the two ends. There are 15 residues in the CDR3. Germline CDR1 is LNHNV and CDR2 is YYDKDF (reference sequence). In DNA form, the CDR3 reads TGTGCCACCAGCTTTAGGTTTCGGGGCCAAGAGACCCAGTACTTC. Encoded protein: CATSFRFRGQETQYF.

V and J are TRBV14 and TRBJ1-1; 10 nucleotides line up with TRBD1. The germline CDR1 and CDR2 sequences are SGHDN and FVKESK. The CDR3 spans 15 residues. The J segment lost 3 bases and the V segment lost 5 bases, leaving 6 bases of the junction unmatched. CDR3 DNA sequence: TGTGCCAGCAGCGAACCGGGACAGGGGCACACTGAAGCTTTCTTT. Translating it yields CASSEPGQGHTEAFF.